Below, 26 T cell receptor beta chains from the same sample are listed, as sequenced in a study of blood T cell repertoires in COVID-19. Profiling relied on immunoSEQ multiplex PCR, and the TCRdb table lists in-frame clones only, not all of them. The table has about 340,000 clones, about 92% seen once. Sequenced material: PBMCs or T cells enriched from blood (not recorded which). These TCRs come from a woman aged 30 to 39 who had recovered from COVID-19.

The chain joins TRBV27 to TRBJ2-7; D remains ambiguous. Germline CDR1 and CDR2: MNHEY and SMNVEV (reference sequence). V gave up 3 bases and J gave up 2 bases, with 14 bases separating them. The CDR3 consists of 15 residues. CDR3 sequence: CASSFRPLRPYEQYF. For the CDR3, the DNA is TGTGCCAGCAGTTTCCGCCCACTGAGGCCCTACGAGCAGTACTTC.

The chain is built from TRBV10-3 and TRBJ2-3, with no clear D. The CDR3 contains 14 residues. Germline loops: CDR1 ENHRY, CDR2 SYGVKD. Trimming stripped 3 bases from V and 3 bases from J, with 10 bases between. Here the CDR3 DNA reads TGTGCCATCAGTGAACGGAGTGGGACAGATACGCAGTATTTT. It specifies CAISERSGTDTQYF.

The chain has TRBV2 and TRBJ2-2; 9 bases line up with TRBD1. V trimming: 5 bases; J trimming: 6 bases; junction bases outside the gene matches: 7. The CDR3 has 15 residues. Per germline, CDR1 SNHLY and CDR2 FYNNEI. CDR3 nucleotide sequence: TGTGCCAGCAGTAGGGGACAGGGAGGCCCCGGGGAGCTGTTTTTT. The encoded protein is CASSRGQGGPGELFF.

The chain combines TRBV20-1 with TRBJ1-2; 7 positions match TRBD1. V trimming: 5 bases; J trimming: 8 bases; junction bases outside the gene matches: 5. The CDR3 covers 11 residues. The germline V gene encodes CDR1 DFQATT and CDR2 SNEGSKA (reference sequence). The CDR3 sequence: CSASTGVGYTF. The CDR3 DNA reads TGCAGTGCTTCTACAGGGGTCGGCTACACCTTC.

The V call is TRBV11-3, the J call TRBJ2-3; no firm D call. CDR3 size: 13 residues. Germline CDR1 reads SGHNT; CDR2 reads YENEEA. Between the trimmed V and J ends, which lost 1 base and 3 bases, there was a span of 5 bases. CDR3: CASSLVATDTQYF. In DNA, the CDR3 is TGTGCCAGCAGCTTAGTTGCGACAGATACGCAGTATTTT.

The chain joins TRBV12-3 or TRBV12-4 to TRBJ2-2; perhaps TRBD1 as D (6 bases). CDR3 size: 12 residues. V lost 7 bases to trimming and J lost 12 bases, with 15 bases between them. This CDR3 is CASMQGPGKLFF. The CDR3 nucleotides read TGTGCCAGCATGCAGGGGCCGGGAAAGCTGTTTTTT.

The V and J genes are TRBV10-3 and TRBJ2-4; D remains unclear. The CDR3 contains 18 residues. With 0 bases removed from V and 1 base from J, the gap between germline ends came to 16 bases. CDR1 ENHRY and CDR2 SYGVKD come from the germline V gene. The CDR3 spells CAISESVGGWVAKNIQYF. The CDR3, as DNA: TGTGCCATCAGTGAGTCGGTCGGCGGCTGGGTGGCCAAAAACATTCAGTACTTC.

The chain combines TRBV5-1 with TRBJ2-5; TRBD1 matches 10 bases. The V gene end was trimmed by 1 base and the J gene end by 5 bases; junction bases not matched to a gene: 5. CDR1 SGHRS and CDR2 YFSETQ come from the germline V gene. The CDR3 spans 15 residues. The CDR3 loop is CASSLTGQGSETQYF. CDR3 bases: TGCGCCAGCAGCTTGACGGGACAGGGGAGCGAGACCCAGTACTTC.

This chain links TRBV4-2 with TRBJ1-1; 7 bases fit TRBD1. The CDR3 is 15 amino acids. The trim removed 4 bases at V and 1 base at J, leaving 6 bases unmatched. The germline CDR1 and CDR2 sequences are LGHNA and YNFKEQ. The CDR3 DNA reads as TGTGCCAGCAGCCCCCAGGGGACAGAGAACACTGAAGCTTTCTTT. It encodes CASSPQGTENTEAFF.

CDR3 DNA sequence: TGCGCCAGCAGCAAGGGACAGGGGGTGGACTATGGCTACACCTTC. It is translated as CASSKGQGVDYGYTF. V usage is TRBV5-1 and J usage is TRBJ1-2; TRBD1 matches 11 bases. Looked up from germline, CDR1 is SGHRS and CDR2 is YFSETQ. CDR3 size: 15 residues. The V gene end was trimmed by 4 bases and the J gene end by 3 bases; junction bases not matched to a gene: 5. Filled out from reference TRBV5-1 and TRBJ1-2, the complete variable domain reads KAGVTQTPRYLIKTRGQQVTLSCSPISGHRSVSWYQQTPGQGLQFLFEYFSETQRNKGNFPGRFSGRQFSNSRSEMNVSTLELGDSALYLCASSKGQGVDYGYTFGSGTRLTVV.

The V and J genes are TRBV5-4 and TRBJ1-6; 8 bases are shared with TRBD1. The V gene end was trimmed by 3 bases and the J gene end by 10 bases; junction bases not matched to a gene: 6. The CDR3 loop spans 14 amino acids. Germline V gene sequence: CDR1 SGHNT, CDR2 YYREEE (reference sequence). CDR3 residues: CASSSGQGESPLHF. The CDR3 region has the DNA TGTGCCAGCAGCTCCGGACAGGGAGAGTCACCCCTCCACTTT.

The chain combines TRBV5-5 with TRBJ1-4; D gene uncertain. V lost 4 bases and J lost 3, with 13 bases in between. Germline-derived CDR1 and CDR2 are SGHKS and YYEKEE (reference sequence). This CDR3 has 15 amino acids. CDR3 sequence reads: CASSPVGGPNEKLFF. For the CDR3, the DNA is TGTGCCAGCAGCCCGGTTGGAGGGCCTAATGAAAAACTGTTTTTT. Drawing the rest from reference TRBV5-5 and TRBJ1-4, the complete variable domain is DAGVTQSPTHLIKTRGQQVTLRCSPISGHKSVSWYQQVLGQGPQFIFQYYEKEERGRGNFPDRFSARQFPNYSSELNVNALLLGDSALYLCASSPVGGPNEKLFFGSGTQLSVL.

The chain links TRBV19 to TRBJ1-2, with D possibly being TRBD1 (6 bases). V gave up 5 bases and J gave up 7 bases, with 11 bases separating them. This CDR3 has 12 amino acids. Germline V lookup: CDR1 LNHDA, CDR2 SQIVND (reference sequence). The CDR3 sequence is CASSWDNIGYTF. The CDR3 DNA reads TGTGCCAGTAGTTGGGACAACATTGGCTACACCTTC.

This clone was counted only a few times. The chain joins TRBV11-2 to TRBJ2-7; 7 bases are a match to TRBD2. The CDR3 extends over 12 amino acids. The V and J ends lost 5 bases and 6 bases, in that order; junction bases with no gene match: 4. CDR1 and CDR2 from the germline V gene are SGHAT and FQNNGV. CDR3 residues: CASSPSGGEQYF. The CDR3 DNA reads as TGTGCCAGCAGCCCCTCGGGGGGCGAGCAGTACTTC.

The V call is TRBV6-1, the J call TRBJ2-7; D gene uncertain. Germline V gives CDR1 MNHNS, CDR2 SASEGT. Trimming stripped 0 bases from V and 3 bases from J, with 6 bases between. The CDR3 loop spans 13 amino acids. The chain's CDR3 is CASSEASVYEQYF. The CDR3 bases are TGTGCCAGCAGTGAAGCTAGTGTCTACGAGCAGTACTTC.

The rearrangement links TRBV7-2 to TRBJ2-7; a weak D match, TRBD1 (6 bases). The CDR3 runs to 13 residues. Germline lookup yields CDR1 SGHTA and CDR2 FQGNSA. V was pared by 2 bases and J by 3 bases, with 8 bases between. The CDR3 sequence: CASSLQGNYEQYF. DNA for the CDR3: TGTGCCAGCAGCTTACAGGGGAACTACGAGCAGTACTTC.

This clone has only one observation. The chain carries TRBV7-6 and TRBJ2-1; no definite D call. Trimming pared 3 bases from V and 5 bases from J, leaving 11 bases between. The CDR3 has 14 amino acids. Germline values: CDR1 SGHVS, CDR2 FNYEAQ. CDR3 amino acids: CASSFVSTNNEQFF. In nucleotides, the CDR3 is TGTGCCAGCAGCTTTGTCAGTACAAACAATGAGCAGTTCTTC.

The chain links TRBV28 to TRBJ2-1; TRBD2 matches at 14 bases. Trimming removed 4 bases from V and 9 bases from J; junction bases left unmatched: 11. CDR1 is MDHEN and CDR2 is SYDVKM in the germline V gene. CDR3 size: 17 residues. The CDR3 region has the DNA TGTGCCAGCAGTTCAACCGGGACTAGCGGGAGTTACCGTGAGCAGTTCTTC. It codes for CASSSTGTSGSYREQFF.

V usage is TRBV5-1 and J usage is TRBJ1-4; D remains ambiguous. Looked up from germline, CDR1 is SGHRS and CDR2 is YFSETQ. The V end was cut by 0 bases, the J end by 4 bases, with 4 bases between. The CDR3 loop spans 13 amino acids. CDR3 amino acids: CASSLGGNEKLFF. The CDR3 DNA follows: TGCGCCAGCAGCTTGGGCGGTAATGAAAAACTGTTTTTT.

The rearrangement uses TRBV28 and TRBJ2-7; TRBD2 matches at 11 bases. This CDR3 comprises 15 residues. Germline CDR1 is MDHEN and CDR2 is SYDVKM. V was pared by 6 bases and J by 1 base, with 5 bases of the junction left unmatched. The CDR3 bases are TGTGCCAGCAGCCTAGCGGGAGGATTGTCCTACGAGCAGTACTTC. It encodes CASSLAGGLSYEQYF. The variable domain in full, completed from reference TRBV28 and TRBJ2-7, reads DVKVTQSSRYLVKRTGEKVFLECVQDMDHENMFWYRQDPGLGLRLIYFSYDVKMKEKGDIPEGYSVSREKKERFSLILESASTNQTSMYLCASSLAGGLSYEQYFGPGTRLTVT.

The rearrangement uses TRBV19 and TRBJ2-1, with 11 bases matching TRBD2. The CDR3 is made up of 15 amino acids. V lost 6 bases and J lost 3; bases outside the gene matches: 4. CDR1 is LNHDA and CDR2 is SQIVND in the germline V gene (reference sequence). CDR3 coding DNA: TGTGCCAGTAGCCCGACTAGCGGGGTCTACAATGAGCAGTTCTTC. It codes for CASSPTSGVYNEQFF.

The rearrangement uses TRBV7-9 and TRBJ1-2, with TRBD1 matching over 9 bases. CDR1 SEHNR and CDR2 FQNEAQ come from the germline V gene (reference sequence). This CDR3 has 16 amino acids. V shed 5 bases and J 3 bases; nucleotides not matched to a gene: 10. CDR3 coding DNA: TGTGCCAGCAGCCCGGCGGACAGGGGCATCGACTATGGCTACACCTTC. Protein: CASSPADRGIDYGYTF.

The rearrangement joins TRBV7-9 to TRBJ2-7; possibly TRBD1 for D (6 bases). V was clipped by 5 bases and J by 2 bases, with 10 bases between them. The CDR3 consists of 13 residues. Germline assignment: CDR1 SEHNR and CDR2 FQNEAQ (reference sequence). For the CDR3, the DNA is TGTGCCAGCAGCGGGGACAAGACCTACGAGCAGTACTTC. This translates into CASSGDKTYEQYF.

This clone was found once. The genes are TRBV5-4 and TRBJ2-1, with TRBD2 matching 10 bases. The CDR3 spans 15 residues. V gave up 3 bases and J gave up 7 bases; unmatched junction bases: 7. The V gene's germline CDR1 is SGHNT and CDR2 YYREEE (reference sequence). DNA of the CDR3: TGTGCCAGCAGCTCTGGACTAGCGGAAGGGAATGAGCAGTTCTTC. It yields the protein CASSSGLAEGNEQFF.

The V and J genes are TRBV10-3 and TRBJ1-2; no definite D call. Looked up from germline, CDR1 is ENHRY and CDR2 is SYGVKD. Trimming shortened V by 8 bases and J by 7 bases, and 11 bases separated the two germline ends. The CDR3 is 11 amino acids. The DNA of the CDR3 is TGTGCCATCCACCGCCAAGCTGGCTACACCTTC. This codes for CAIHRQAGYTF.

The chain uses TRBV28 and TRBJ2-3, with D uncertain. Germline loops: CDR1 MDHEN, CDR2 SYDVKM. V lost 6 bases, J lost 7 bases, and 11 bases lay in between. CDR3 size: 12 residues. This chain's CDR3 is CASRGQVHTQYF. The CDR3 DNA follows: TGTGCCAGCAGGGGTCAGGTGCATACGCAGTATTTT.